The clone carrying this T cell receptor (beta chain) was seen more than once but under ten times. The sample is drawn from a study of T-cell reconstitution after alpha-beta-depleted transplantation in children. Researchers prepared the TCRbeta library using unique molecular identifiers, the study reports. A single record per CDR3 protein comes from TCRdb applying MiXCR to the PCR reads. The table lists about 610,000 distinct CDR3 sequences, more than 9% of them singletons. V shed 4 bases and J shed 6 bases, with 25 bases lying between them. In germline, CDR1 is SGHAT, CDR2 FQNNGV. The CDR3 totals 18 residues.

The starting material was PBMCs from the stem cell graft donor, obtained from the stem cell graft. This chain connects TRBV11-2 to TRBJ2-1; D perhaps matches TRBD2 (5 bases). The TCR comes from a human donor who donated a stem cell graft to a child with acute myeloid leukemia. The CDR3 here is CASSSPPGNGLYINEQFF. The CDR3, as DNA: TGTGCCAGCAGCTCCCCGCCCGGGAACGGGTTATATATCAATGAGCAGTTCTTC.